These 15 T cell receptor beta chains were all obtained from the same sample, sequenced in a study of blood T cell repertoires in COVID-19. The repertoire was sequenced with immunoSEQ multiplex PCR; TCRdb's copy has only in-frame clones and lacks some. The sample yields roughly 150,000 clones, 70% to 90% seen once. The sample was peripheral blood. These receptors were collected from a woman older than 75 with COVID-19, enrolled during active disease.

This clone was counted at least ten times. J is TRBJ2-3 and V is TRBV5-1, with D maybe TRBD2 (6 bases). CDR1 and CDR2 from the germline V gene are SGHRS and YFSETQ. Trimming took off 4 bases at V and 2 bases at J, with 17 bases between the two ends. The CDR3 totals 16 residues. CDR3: CASSPGGTQATDTQYF. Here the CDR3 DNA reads TGCGCCAGCAGCCCGGGCGGGACTCAGGCCACAGATACGCAGTATTTT.

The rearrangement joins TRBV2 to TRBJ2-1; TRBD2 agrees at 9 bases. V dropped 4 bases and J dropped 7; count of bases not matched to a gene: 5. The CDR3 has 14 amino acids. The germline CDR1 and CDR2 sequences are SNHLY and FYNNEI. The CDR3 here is CASSGAGGLNEQFF. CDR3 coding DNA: TGTGCCAGCAGTGGAGCGGGAGGTCTTAATGAGCAGTTCTTC.

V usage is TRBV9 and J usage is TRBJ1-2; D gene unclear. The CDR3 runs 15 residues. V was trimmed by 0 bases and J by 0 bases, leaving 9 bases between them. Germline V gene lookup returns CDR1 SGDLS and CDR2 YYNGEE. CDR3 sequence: CASSVDAGPNYGYTF. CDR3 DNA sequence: TGTGCCAGCAGCGTAGACGCAGGCCCTAACTATGGCTACACCTTC. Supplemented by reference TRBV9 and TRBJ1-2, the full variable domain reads DSGVTQTPKHLITATGQRVTLRCSPRSGDLSVYWYQQSLDQGLQFLIQYYNGEERAKGNILERFSAQQFPDLHSELNLSSLELGDSALYFCASSVDAGPNYGYTFGSGTRLTVV.

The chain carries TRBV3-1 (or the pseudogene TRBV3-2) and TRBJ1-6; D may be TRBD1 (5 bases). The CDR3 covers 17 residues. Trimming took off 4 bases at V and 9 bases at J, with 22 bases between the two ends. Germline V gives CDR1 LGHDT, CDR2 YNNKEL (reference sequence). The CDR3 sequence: CASSPPGTAARASPLHF. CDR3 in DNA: TGTGCCAGCAGCCCACCAGGGACTGCCGCCCGGGCTTCACCCCTCCACTTT.

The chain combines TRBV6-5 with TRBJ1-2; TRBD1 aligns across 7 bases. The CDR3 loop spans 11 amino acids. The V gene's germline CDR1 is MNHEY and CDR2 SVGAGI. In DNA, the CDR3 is TGTGCTACCGGGACAGTATATGGCTACACCTTC. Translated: CATGTVYGYTF.

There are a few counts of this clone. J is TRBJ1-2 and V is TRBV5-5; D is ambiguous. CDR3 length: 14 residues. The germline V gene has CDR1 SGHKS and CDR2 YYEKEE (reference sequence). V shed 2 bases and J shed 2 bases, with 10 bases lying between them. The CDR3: CASSFTDGNYGYTF. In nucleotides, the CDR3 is TGTGCCAGCAGCTTCACCGACGGGAACTATGGCTACACCTTC.

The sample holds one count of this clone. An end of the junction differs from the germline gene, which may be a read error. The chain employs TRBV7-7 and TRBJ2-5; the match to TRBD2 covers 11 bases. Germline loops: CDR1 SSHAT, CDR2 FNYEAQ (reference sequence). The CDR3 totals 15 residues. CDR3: CASSPSGGYQETQYF. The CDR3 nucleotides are TGTGCTAGCAGTCCTAGCGGGGGGTACCAAGAGACCCAGTACTTC.

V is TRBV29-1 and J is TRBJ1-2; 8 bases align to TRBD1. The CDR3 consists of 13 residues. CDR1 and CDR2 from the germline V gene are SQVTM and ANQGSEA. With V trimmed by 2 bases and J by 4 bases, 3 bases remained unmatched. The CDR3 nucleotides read TGCAGCGTTGAATACAGGGGGGCCTATGGCTACACCTTC. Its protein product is CSVEYRGAYGYTF.

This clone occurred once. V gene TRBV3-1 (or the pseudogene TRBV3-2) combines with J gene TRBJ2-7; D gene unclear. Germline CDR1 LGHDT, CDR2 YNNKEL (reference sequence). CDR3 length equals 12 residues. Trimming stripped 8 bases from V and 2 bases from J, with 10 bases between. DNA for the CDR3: TGTGCCAGCTCCTATTCGACCTACGAGCAGTACTTC. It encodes CASSYSTYEQYF.

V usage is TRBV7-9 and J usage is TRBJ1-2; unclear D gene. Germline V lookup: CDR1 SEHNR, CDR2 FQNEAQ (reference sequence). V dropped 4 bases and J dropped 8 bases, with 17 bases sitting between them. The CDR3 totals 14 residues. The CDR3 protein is CASSSYRATGGYTF. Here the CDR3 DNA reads TGTGCCAGCAGCTCGTACCGGGCCACGGGGGGCTACACCTTC.

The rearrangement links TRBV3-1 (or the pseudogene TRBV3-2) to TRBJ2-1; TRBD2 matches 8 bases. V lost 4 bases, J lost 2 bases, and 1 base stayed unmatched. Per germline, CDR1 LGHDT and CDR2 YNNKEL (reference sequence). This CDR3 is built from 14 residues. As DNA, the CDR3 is TGTGCCAGCAGCCCGGGGGGGGCCTACAATGAGCAGTTCTTC. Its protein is CASSPGGAYNEQFF.

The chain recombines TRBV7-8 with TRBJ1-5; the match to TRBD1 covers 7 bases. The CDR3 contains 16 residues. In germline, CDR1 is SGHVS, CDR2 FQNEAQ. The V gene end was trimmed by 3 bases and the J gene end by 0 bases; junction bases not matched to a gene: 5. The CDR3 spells CASSFAGQNSNQPQHF. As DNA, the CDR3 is TGTGCCAGCAGCTTCGCGGGACAGAATAGCAATCAGCCCCAGCATTTT.

This CDR3 is CASKVNRADSEAFF. The CDR3 nucleotides are TGCGCCAGCAAGGTGAACAGGGCTGATAGTGAAGCTTTCTTT. This rearrangement joins TRBV5-1 to TRBJ1-1; D is possibly TRBD1 (6 bases). CDR3 length: 14 residues. CDR1 and CDR2 from the germline V gene are SGHRS and YFSETQ. The V gene lost 6 bases and the J gene lost 7 bases, with 19 bases spanning the gap.

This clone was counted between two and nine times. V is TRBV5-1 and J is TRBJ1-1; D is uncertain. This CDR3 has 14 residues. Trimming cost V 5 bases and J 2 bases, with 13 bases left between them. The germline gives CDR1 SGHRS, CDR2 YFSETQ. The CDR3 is CASRPGQVNTEAFF. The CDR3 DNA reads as TGCGCCAGCAGACCTGGGCAGGTCAACACTGAAGCTTTCTTT.

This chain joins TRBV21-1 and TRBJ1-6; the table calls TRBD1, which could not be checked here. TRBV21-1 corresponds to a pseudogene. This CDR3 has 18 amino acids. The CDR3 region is CASSKDLGRGFYNSPLHF. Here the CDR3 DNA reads TGTGCCAGCAGCAAAGATCTCGGCAGGGGATTCTATAATTCACCCCTCCACTTT.